The present T cell receptor (beta chain) was sequenced within a study of T cell responses to AZD1222 COVID-19 vaccine. Here immunoSEQ multiplex PCR was the method, and the copy in TCRdb shows in-frame clones only, minus some. The sample consists of approximately 100,000 clones, less than 95% of them appearing once. This clone has only a few counts. This receptor was obtained from an adult in good health. The specimen was peripheral blood, collected on day 0 of AZD1222 vaccination.

CDR3 in amino acids: CASSTPVGRGGPNTGELFF. CDR3 nucleotides: TGTGCCAGTAGTACCCCGGTTGGGCGGGGGGGTCCGAACACCGGGGAGCTGTTTTTT. This rearrangement joins TRBV19 to TRBJ2-2; 9 nucleotides match TRBD2. The germline CDR1 and CDR2 sequences are LNHDA and SQIVND (reference sequence). The V segment lost 4 bases and the J segment 0 bases; nucleotides outside the gene matches: 12. The CDR3 covers 19 residues.